The rows below give T cell receptor beta chains drawn from one sample of a study of TIL therapy for anti-PD-1-resistant metastatic lung cancer. The method was immunoSEQ multiplex PCR; TCRdb's version includes in-frame clones alone and lacks a portion of them. Of about 100,000 clones listed, roughly two thirds were seen once; the top ten hold 9.5% to 13%. Sequenced material: tumor tissue, taken at baseline. The receptors shown here come from a person aged 25 to 85 with non-small cell lung cancer. Each CDR3 is given with its conserved first and last residue. Fields, in order: D gene, V gene, J gene, clone size, CDR3 DNA, CDR3 protein. A D gene is named only where the DNA matches it firmly. Clone sizes are given selectively: once, few, many, or a class where the clone is expanded.

NA	TRBV6-5	TRBJ2-5	NA	TGTGCCAGCAGGAAACGGGGGGCTCGAGAGACCCAGTACTTC	CASRKRGARETQYF
TRBD2	TRBV9	TRBJ2-2	few	TGTGCCAGCAGCGTAGCTAGCGGGGGGGCCTCCACCGGGGAGCTGTTTTTT	CASSVASGGASTGELFF
NA	TRBV6-2/TRBV6-3	TRBJ1-6	few	TGTGCCAGCAGTCAAACGGGCCATTCACCCCTCCACTTT	CASSQTGHSPLHF
NA	TRBV18	TRBJ1-1	NA	TGTGCCAGCTCACCACCTGGGGTGGGGAGCACTGAAGCTTTCTTT	CASSPPGVGSTEAFF
TRBD1	TRBV6-5	TRBJ2-7	NA	TGTGCCAGCAGTAGGGACAGGGAGTACGAGCAGTACTTC	CASSRDREYEQYF
TRBD2	TRBV4-3	TRBJ2-1	many	TGCGCCAGCAGCCAAGATGGGAGGGGCTCCTACAATGAGCAGTTCTTC	CASSQDGRGSYNEQFF
NA	TRBV25-1	TRBJ2-7	few	TGTGCCAGCAGTGAAGGTACCTCCTACGAGCAGTACTTC	CASSEGTSYEQYF
TRBD1	TRBV28	TRBJ2-7	NA	TGTGCCAGCAGTTCCCTTACCCGACAGGGGGCCAGGGTGTACGAGCAGTACTTC	CASSSLTRQGARVYEQYF
NA	TRBV5-1	TRBJ2-2	NA	TGCGCCAGCAGCCCCAGCGGATTCACCGGGGAGCTGTTTTTT	CASSPSGFTGELFF
NA	TRBV21-1	TRBJ2-7	NA	TGTGCCAGCAGCAGCTACGAGCAGTACTTC	CASSSYEQYF